This TCR beta chain derives from a study of blood T cell repertoires in COVID-19. Membership in each cohort depended on participant-reported clinical history. Only one count was recorded for this clone. Data came from immunoSEQ multiplex PCR; TCRdb stores just in-frame clones and leaves some out. The data hold 250,000 to 300,000 clones, with more than 75% observed a single time. The clonotype comes from a woman in her sixties or seventies in a cohort exposed to, infected with or recovered from COVID-19 (not recorded which). Material: PBMCs or T cells enriched from blood (not recorded which).

The DNA of the CDR3 is TGTGCCAGCAGTTATGGGTCCTCGGCAGGGCGGGCTTTCTTT. This translates into CASSYGSSAGRAFF. This chain connects TRBV6-5 to TRBJ1-1, with D perhaps TRBD1 (5 bases). Deletions cut 3 bases from V and 11 bases from J, with 19 bases between. The CDR3 is made up of 14 amino acids. The germline V gene has CDR1 MNHEY and CDR2 SVGAGI.